Following are 17 T cell receptor beta chains from one sample sequenced in a study of tumor-infiltrating lymphocytes in oesophageal squamous cell carcinoma. TCRdb itself ran the PCR reads through MiXCR, one entry per CDR3 protein. Of approximately 18,000 distinct CDR3 sequences listed, about 40% were seen once; the top ten hold around 20%. The sequenced material came from normal esophageal tissue next to the tumor. These receptors all stem from a female donor with esophageal squamous cell carcinoma.

A few counts support this clonotype. The chain combines TRBV7-6 with TRBJ2-5, with 14 positions matching TRBD2. CDR3 size: 17 residues. Germline values: CDR1 SGHVS, CDR2 FNYEAQ. V was pared by 5 bases and J by 1 base, with 6 bases of the junction left unmatched. CDR3 nucleotides: TGTGCCAGCAGCGTAGGACTAGCGGGAGGAGGCCAAGAGACCCAGTACTTC. Its translation: CASSVGLAGGGQETQYF.

This clonotype was recorded at least ten times. V and J are TRBV6-1 and TRBJ2-7; D unclear. The CDR3 extends over 12 amino acids. Germline loops: CDR1 MNHNS, CDR2 SASEGT. Between the trimmed V and J ends, which lost 5 bases and 4 bases, there was a span of 9 bases. CDR3 residues: CASSSDLYEQYF. The CDR3 bases are TGTGCCAGCAGTTCTGACCTTTACGAGCAGTACTTC.

A note on this clonotype: This may be a read error: a much more frequent sequence differs by one nucleotide. The chain uses TRBV6-1 and TRBJ2-5, with TRBD1 matching 10 bases. The V gene's germline CDR1 is MNHNS and CDR2 SASEGT. The CDR3 consists of 17 residues. The V segment lost 5 bases and the J segment 11 bases; nucleotides outside the gene matches: 20. The CDR3 coding sequence is TGTGCCAGCAGTAACCTGCCGACAGGGGGCATTAGGAATGAGCAGTACTTC. It translates to CASSNLPTGGIRNEQYF.

The chain joins TRBV7-9 to TRBJ1-1; 7 nucleotides line up with TRBD1. Germline lookup yields CDR1 SEHNR and CDR2 FQNEAQ (reference sequence). The CDR3 is 12 residues long. J was trimmed by 10 bases and V by 3 bases; bases with no gene match: 5. The CDR3 sequence: CASSFAGGVAFF. CDR3 nucleotides: TGTGCCAGCAGCTTCGCAGGGGGGGTAGCTTTCTTT.

V and J are TRBV7-2 and TRBJ2-3; no definite D call. The V gene lost 3 bases and the J gene lost 4 bases, with 14 bases spanning the gap. The germline CDR1 and CDR2 sequences are SGHTA and FQGNSA. CDR3 length equals 15 residues. The CDR3 DNA reads TGTGCCAGCAGCTTTAGTGCTAGTCTCCCAGATACGCAGTATTTT. Translating gives CASSFSASLPDTQYF. The entire variable domain, with the rest obtained from reference TRBV7-2 and TRBJ2-3, is as follows: GAGVSQSPSNKVTEKGKDVELRCDPISGHTALYWYRQSLGQGLEFLIYFQGNSAPDKSGLPSDRFSAERTGGSVSTLTIQRTQQEDSAVYLCASSFSASLPDTQYFGPGTRLTVL.

Comments on this clonotype: The CDR3 does not end in the conserved phenylalanine or tryptophan, so this is likely a read error. The DNA is left out, because the CDR3 cannot be placed on it with certainty; the CDR3 is given as TCRdb lists it. V usage is TRBV7-9 and J usage is TRBJ2-7; no check of the table's D call, TRBD2, against the DNA was made. The CDR3 region is 16 residues in length, termini included. Germline V gene data show CDR1 as SEHNR and CDR2 as FQNEAQ (reference sequence). The CDR3 loop is CASSTPGGLWGYTFGS.

This clonotype was observed a single time. The genes are TRBV28 and TRBJ2-5, with D uncertain. Near its end, the DNA agrees better with TRBJ2-7, so the J call may be wrong. Germline values: CDR1 MDHEN, CDR2 SYDVKM. The CDR3 length is 11 residues. CDR3 in DNA: TGTGCCAGCAGTAACGGCTACGAGCAGTACTTC. Its protein is CASSNGYEQYF.

Comments on this clonotype: Given a much more abundant clone one base away, this may be a read error. The chain employs TRBV19 and TRBJ2-5; TRBD2 might be the D (6 bases). The V end was cut by 1 base, the J end by 11 bases, with 17 bases between. This CDR3 has 14 residues. Per germline, CDR1 LNHDA and CDR2 SQIVND (reference sequence). CDR3 amino acids: CASSIARLGNEQYF. In DNA form, the CDR3 reads TGTGCCAGTAGTATAGCCCGACTAGGTAATGAGCAGTACTTC.

The chain recombines TRBV7-3 with TRBJ2-7; D gene unclear. Trimming pared 2 bases from V and 9 bases from J, leaving 20 bases between. The germline V gene has CDR1 SGHTA and CDR2 FQGTGA. CDR3 size: 15 residues. The CDR3 spells CASSLAQWAYERQYF. In DNA form, the CDR3 reads TGTGCCAGCAGCTTAGCCCAATGGGCATACGAGCGGCAGTACTTC. The full variable domain, in which reference TRBV7-3 and TRBJ2-7 provide the parts outside the CDR3, is GAGVSQTPSNKVTEKGKYVELRCDPISGHTALYWYRQSLGQGPEFLIYFQGTGAADDSGLPNDRFFAVRPEGSVSTLKIQRTERGDSAVYLCASSLAQWAYERQYFGPGTRLTVT.

By sample fraction, this clonotype is medium-sized. The chain combines TRBV7-8 with TRBJ2-5; D could derive from TRBD1 or TRBD2 (6 bases each). This CDR3 is built from 14 residues. Germline assignment: CDR1 SGHVS and CDR2 FQNEAQ. Trimming stripped 7 bases from V and 5 bases from J, with 17 bases between. The CDR3, as DNA: TGTGCCAGCAATCCTTGGGGGCTAGCGGAGACCCAGTACTTC. Translation gives CASNPWGLAETQYF.

Remarks on this clonotype: Relative to the germline gene, one junction end is altered; a read error may explain this. J is TRBJ2-2 and V is TRBV5-4; D unresolved. The CDR3 totals 16 residues. Germline CDR1 reads SGHNT; CDR2 reads YYREEE (reference sequence). CDR3 nucleotide sequence: TGCGCCAGCAGCTTGGCTTTCGGCCAAGGAACCGGGGAGCTGTTTTTT. Amino acid sequence: CASSLAFGQGTGELFF. Looking up the rest from reference TRBV5-4 and TRBJ2-2 gives the full variable domain: ETGVTQSPTHLIKTRGQQVTLRCSSQSGHNTVSWYQQALGQGPQFIFQYYREEENGRGNFPPRFSGLQFPNYSSELNVNALELDDSALYLCASSLAFGQGTGELFFGEGSRLTVL.

This clonotype was seen only a few times. The chain combines TRBV7-8 with TRBJ1-1, with TRBD1 identical over 9 bases. Per germline, CDR1 SGHVS and CDR2 FQNEAQ. The CDR3 covers 19 residues. The ends lost 0 bases at V and 0 bases at J; junction bases unmatched: 11. The CDR3 loop reads CASSLARTGVGLMNTEAFF. DNA of the CDR3: TGTGCCAGCAGCTTAGCGAGGACAGGGGTGGGGCTCATGAACACTGAAGCTTTCTTT.

V gene TRBV5-6 combines with J gene TRBJ2-1; TRBD2 matches 10 bases. J gave up 6 bases and V 0 bases, and 9 bases lay outside the gene matches. The germline V gene encodes CDR1 SGHDT and CDR2 YYEEEE. CDR3 size: 17 residues. As DNA, the CDR3 is TGTGCCAGCAGCTTGGGGCTAGCGGGAGTCCCGGGCAATGAGCAGTTCTTC. It codes for CASSLGLAGVPGNEQFF. Based on the CDR3 plus reference TRBV5-6 and TRBJ2-1, the full variable domain is DAGVTQSPTHLIKTRGQQVTLRCSPKSGHDTVSWYQQALGQGPQFIFQYYEEEERQRGNFPDRFSGHQFPNYSSELNVNALLLGDSALYLCASSLGLAGVPGNEQFFGPGTRLTVL.

The chain carries TRBV7-9 and TRBJ2-5; TRBD1 matches at 12 bases. The CDR3 is 18 residues long. V lost 5 bases to trimming and J lost 11 bases; unmatched junction nucleotides: 21. Germline values: CDR1 SEHNR, CDR2 FQNEAQ (reference sequence). CDR3 protein: CASSPNRGTGGFGNEQYF. As DNA, the CDR3 is TGTGCCAGCAGCCCAAACCGTGGGACAGGGGGCTTTGGGAATGAGCAGTACTTC.

The V gene is TRBV7-2, the J gene TRBJ2-1; 7 bases agree with TRBD2. The better agreement between TRBJ2-5 and the DNA end casts doubt on the J call. The CDR3 has 14 residues. The germline V gene encodes CDR1 SGHTA and CDR2 FQGNSA. CDR3 in amino acids: CASSPTSTQETQYF. CDR3 in DNA: TGTGCCAGCAGCCCGACTAGCACCCAAGAGACCCAGTACTTC.

In its sample, this clonotype was seen many times. The rearrangement links TRBV5-6 to TRBJ2-3; D unresolved. Germline V gives CDR1 SGHDT, CDR2 YYEEEE. The CDR3 totals 13 residues. Trimming removed 4 bases from V and 3 bases from J, with 9 bases in between. The CDR3 spells CASSLDVTDTQYF. In DNA, the CDR3 is TGTGCCAGCAGCCTGGACGTGACAGATACGCAGTATTTT.

With regard to this clonotype: No conserved phenylalanine or tryptophan is present at the end of the CDR3, so a read error is the likely explanation. No DNA is shown, since the ends of the CDR3 on it are uncertain; the CDR3 is the one TCRdb lists. This rearrangement joins TRBV7-3 to TRBJ2-5; the listed D gene, TRBD2, was not tested against the DNA. Germline V gives CDR1 SGHTA, CDR2 FQGTGA. The CDR3 is 18 residues long, counting both termini. CDR3 sequence reads: CASSLTWLAGYNEQFFGA.